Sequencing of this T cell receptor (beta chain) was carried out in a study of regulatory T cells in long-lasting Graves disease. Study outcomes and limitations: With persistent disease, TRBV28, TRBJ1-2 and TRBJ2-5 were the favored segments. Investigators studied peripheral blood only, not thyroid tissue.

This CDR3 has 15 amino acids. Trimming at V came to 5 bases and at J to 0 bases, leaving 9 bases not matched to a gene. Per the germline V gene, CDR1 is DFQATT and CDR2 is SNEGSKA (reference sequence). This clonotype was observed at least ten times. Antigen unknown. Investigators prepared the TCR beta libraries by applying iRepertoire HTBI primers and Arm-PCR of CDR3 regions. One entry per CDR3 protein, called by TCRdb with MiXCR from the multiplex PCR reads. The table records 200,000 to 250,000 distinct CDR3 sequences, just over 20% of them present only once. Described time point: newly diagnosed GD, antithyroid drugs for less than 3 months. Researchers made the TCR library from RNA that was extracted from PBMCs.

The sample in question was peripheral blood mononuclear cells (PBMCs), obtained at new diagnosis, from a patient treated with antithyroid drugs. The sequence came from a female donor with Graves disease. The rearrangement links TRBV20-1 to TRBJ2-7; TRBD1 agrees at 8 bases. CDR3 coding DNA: TGCAGTGCTCTAACCGGACAGGGAAGCTCCTACGAGCAGTACTTC. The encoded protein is CSALTGQGSSYEQYF.